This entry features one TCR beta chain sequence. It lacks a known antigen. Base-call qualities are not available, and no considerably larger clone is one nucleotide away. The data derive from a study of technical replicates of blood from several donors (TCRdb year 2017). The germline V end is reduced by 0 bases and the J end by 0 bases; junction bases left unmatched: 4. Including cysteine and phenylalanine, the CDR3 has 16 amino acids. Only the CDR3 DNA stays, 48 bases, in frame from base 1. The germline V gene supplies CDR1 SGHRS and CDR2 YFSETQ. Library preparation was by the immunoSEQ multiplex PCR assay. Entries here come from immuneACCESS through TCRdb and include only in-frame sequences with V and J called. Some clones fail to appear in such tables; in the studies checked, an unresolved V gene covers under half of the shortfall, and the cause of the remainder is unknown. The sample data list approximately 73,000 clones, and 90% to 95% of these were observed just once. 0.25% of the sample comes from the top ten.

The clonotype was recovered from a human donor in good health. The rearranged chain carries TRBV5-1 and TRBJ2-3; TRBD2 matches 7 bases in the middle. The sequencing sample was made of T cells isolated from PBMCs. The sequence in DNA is TGCGCCAGCAGCTTGGGGCTAGCGGACAGCACAGATACGCAGTATTTT. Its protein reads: CASSLGLADSTDTQYF.